One sample yielded the 18 T cell receptor beta chains listed below, sequenced in a study of PD-L1 blockade in urothelial cancer. Stated time point: pretreatment peripheral blood. Assay: immunoSEQ multiplex PCR; the TCRdb copy retains only in-frame clones and omits some. This table holds some 65,000 clones, about four fifths found once. The source was PBMCs, collected around atezolizumab (anti-PD-L1) treatment. These receptors were taken from a man between 65 and 79 years old with urothelial cancer.

The chain recombines TRBV6-1 with TRBJ1-1, with D possibly matching TRBD1 (6 bases). Germline assignment: CDR1 MNHNS and CDR2 SASEGT. V was pared by 5 bases and J by 4 bases, with 14 bases between. The CDR3 runs 14 residues. The CDR3 DNA reads as TGTGCCAGCAGTCCACAGGGCCGGGTCACTGAAGCTTTCTTT. Encoded protein: CASSPQGRVTEAFF.

V gene TRBV10-3 combines with J gene TRBJ2-5, with a tentative D call TRBD1 (6 bases). There are 13 residues in the CDR3. Per the germline V gene, CDR1 is ENHRY and CDR2 is SYGVKD. V lost 6 bases and J lost 5, with 13 bases in between. This CDR3 reads CAISPGVRETQYF. The CDR3, as DNA: TGTGCCATCAGCCCAGGGGTTCGGGAGACCCAGTACTTC.

The genes are TRBV6-1 and TRBJ2-5, with 9 positions matching TRBD2. V gave up 4 bases and J gave up 4 bases; unmatched junction bases: 4. Germline values: CDR1 MNHNS, CDR2 SASEGT. The CDR3 extends over 14 amino acids. CDR3 loop: CASSGISGRETQYF. The DNA of the CDR3 is TGTGCCAGCAGTGGGATTAGCGGGAGAGAGACCCAGTACTTC.

The rearrangement links TRBV15 to TRBJ2-2, with 8 bases lining up with TRBD2. CDR3 size: 16 residues. Germline CDR1 is LNHNV and CDR2 is YYDKDF (reference sequence). Trimming at V came to 1 base and at J to 4 bases, leaving 5 bases not matched to a gene. Written as DNA, the CDR3 is TGTGCCACCAGCAGAGCGGGACTAGTAATCACCGGGGAGCTGTTTTTT. Translated, it gives CATSRAGLVITGELFF. Full variable domain (rest looked up from reference TRBV15 and TRBJ2-2): DAMVIQNPRYQVTQFGKPVTLSCSQTLNHNVMYWYQQKSSQAPKLLFHYYDKDFNNEADTPDNFQSRRPNTSFCFLDIRSPGLGDTAMYLCATSRAGLVITGELFFGEGSRLTVL.

The chain recombines TRBV5-1 with TRBJ2-5; D perhaps matches TRBD1 (6 bases). There are 14 residues in the CDR3. CDR1 and CDR2 from the germline V gene are SGHRS and YFSETQ. The ends were cut back, 0 bases at V and 2 bases at J, with 8 bases in the middle. CDR3 sequence reads: CASSLDRAQETQYF. Written as DNA, the CDR3 is TGCGCCAGCAGCTTGGACAGGGCTCAAGAGACCCAGTACTTC.

The J gene is TRBJ2-1, the V gene TRBV19, with TRBD2 identical over 9 bases. The CDR3 length is 16 residues. The germline CDR1 and CDR2 sequences are LNHDA and SQIVND (reference sequence). After removal of 5 bases from V and 4 bases from J, the junction contained 9 bases not matched to a gene. The DNA of the CDR3 is TGTGCCAGTAGTTCGTTAGCGGGAGACCTTTACAATGAGCAGTTCTTC. As protein: CASSSLAGDLYNEQFF.

The chain has TRBV2 and TRBJ1-1; a possible D gene is TRBD1 (5 bases). CDR3 length: 14 amino acids. With 6 bases removed from V and 5 bases from J, the gap between germline ends came to 16 bases. CDR1 is SNHLY and CDR2 is FYNNEI in the germline V gene. CDR3 sequence: CASREQDFVTEAFF. The CDR3 nucleotides read TGTGCCAGCAGAGAACAGGATTTTGTTACTGAAGCTTTCTTT.

This sequence joins TRBV28 and TRBJ2-1, with TRBD2 as a possible D gene (6 bases). Germline assignment: CDR1 MDHEN and CDR2 SYDVKM. The CDR3 is 17 amino acids. V lost 5 bases and J 4 bases, leaving 21 bases between the germline ends. The CDR3 DNA reads TGTGCCAGCAGTGCCACCGGGACTTACGTACAGTACAATGAGCAGTTCTTC. This encodes CASSATGTYVQYNEQFF. Combining the CDR3 with reference TRBV28 and TRBJ2-1 gives the whole variable domain DVKVTQSSRYLVKRTGEKVFLECVQDMDHENMFWYRQDPGLGLRLIYFSYDVKMKEKGDIPEGYSVSREKKERFSLILESASTNQTSMYLCASSATGTYVQYNEQFFGPGTRLTVL.

This chain joins TRBV7-8 and TRBJ2-5; TRBD1 matches at 9 bases. Germline CDR1 and CDR2: SGHVS and FQNEAQ. The CDR3 covers 15 residues. The V segment lost 5 bases and the J segment 6 bases; nucleotides outside the gene matches: 10. Here the CDR3 DNA reads TGTGCCAGCAGCCGAACCGGGACAGGGCTGCAGACCCAGTACTTC. It codes for CASSRTGTGLQTQYF.

The CDR3 DNA sequence: TGTGCCAGTAGGCAACAGGGTCTGAACACCGGGGAGCTGTTTTTT. This translates into CASRQQGLNTGELFF. The chain employs TRBV19 and TRBJ2-2; maybe TRBD1 (6 bases). The germline V and J ends were trimmed by 6 bases and 1 base, with 12 bases remaining between them. Germline loops: CDR1 LNHDA, CDR2 SQIVND (reference sequence). CDR3 length: 15 residues.

This clone was counted only a few times. This chain joins TRBV19 and TRBJ1-1, with TRBD1 matching over 7 bases. This CDR3 has 14 amino acids. The V gene end was trimmed by 6 bases and the J gene end by 7 bases; junction bases not matched to a gene: 11. Germline CDR1 reads LNHDA; CDR2 reads SQIVND (reference sequence). CDR3 sequence (DNA): TGTGCCAGTAGGGTCCGAGGGGACAGTCTTGAAGCTTTCTTT. Translation: CASRVRGDSLEAFF.

The chain carries TRBV7-9 and TRBJ2-7; TRBD1 matches at 11 bases. This CDR3 contains 15 residues. Germline lookup yields CDR1 SEHNR and CDR2 FQNEAQ (reference sequence). J lost 2 bases, V lost 5 bases, and 5 bases had no gene match. DNA for the CDR3: TGTGCCAGCAGCCCCGGACAGGGGGCCCCCTACGAGCAGTACTTC. Its translation: CASSPGQGAPYEQYF.

The chain recombines TRBV18 with TRBJ1-1; a possible D gene is TRBD1 (5 bases). The CDR3 has 13 amino acids. V was pared by 4 bases and J by 3 bases, with 9 bases between. The germline CDR1 and CDR2 sequences are KGHSH and LQKENI. CDR3 sequence: CASSHDRHTEAFF. The CDR3 nucleotides are TGTGCCAGCTCACATGACAGACACACTGAAGCTTTCTTT.

This sequence joins TRBV27 and TRBJ1-3, with D unresolved. The CDR3 extends over 14 amino acids. V was shortened by 5 bases and J by 8 bases, with 16 bases between the two germline ends. Germline V lookup: CDR1 MNHEY, CDR2 SMNVEV (reference sequence). The CDR3 loop is CASSPREVWYTIYF. CDR3 DNA: TGTGCCAGCAGTCCCCGGGAGGTATGGTACACCATATATTTT.

The genes are TRBV6-5 and TRBJ1-2; 8 nucleotides match TRBD1. The germline V gene has CDR1 MNHEY and CDR2 SVGAGI. The CDR3 covers 12 residues. The J segment lost 4 bases and the V segment lost 8 bases, leaving 3 bases of the junction unmatched. CDR3 residues: CASSGTGYGYTF. DNA for the CDR3: TGTGCCAGCTCAGGGACAGGCTATGGCTACACCTTC.

J is TRBJ2-2 and V is TRBV30, with D possibly TRBD2 on 5 matching bases. The CDR3 length is 15 residues. The V gene's germline CDR1 is GTSNPN and CDR2 SVGIG (reference sequence). The germline V and J ends were trimmed by 3 bases and 4 bases, with 15 bases remaining between them. The CDR3 DNA reads as TGTGCCTGGAGGGATTGGCGGAGGCCCACCGGGGAGCTGTTTTTT. The encoded protein is CAWRDWRRPTGELFF.

The genes are TRBV2 and TRBJ2-6, with D perhaps matching TRBD2 (6 bases). Germline V gene lookup returns CDR1 SNHLY and CDR2 FYNNEI. The CDR3 length is 18 residues. V shed 4 bases and J shed 0 bases, with 16 bases lying between them. The CDR3 here is CASSALGGRYSGANVLTF. As DNA, the CDR3 is TGTGCCAGCAGTGCACTCGGAGGGAGGTACTCTGGGGCCAACGTCCTGACTTTC.

The chain recombines TRBV5-4 with TRBJ2-3; 9 nucleotides align to TRBD2. The germline CDR1 and CDR2 sequences are SGHNT and YYREEE (reference sequence). V was clipped by 6 bases and J by 4 bases; unmatched bases: 6. The CDR3 consists of 14 residues. CDR3 bases: TGTGCCAGCACCCCGGGACTAGCCGCAGATACGCAGTATTTT. As protein: CASTPGLAADTQYF.